A single sample gave rise to the 2 T cell receptor beta chains below, sequenced in a study of blood T cell repertoires in COVID-19. This table comes from immunoSEQ multiplex PCR, and its TCRdb copy is limited to in-frame clones, with some not included. The sample lists 75,000 to 90,000 clones, less than 95% occurring once. Specimen: peripheral blood. These receptors were collected from a man aged 18-30 years with COVID-19, enrolled during active disease.

CDR3 sequence: CASSTKQGNTGELFF. CDR3 nucleotides: TGTGCCAGCAGCACGAAACAGGGAAACACCGGGGAGCTGTTTTTT. This sequence joins TRBV5-6 and TRBJ2-2; D possibly corresponds to TRBD1 (6 bases). V lost 4 bases and J lost 2, with 12 bases in between. The CDR3 spans 15 residues. The V gene's germline CDR1 is SGHDT and CDR2 YYEEEE.

This clone occurred a few times. The V and J genes are TRBV9 and TRBJ2-2; D is ambiguous. CDR1 is SGDLS, CDR2 YYNGEE, per germline. The V end was cut by 3 bases, the J end by 0 bases, with 18 bases between. CDR3 length: 18 amino acids. The CDR3 nucleotides read TGTGCCAGCAGCGCTAAACTCATTAGAGGAACGAACACCGGGGAGCTGTTTTTT. This codes for CASSAKLIRGTNTGELFF.